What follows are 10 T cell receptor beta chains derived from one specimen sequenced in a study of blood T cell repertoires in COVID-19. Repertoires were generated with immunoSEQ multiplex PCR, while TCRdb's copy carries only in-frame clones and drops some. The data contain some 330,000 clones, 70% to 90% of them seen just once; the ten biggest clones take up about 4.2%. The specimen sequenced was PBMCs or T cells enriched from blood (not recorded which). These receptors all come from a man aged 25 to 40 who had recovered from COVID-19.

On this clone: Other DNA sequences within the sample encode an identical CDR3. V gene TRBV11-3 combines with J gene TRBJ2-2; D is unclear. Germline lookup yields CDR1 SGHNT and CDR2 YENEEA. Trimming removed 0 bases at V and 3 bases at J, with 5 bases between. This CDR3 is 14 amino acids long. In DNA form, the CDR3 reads TGTGCCAGCAGCTTAGATGGAGACACCGGGGAGCTGTTTTTT. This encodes CASSLDGDTGELFF.

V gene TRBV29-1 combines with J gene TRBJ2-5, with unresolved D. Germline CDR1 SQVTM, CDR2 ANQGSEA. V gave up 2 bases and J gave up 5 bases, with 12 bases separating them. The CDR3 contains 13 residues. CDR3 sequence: CSVEYEFSETQYF. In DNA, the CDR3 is TGCAGCGTTGAATACGAGTTTTCTGAGACCCAGTACTTC.

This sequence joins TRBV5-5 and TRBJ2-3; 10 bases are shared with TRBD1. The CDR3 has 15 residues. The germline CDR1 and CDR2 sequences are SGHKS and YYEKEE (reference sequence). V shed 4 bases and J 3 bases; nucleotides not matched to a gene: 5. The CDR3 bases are TGTGCCAGCAGCCCCGACAGGGGGCGAACAGATACGCAGTATTTT. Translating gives CASSPDRGRTDTQYF.

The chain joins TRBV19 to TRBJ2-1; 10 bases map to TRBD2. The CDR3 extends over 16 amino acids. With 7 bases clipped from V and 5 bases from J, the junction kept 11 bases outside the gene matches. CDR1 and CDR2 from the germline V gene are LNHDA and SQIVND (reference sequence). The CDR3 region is CASTLYLGLADNEQFF. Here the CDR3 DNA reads TGTGCCAGTACCCTGTATCTAGGACTAGCGGACAATGAGCAGTTCTTC.

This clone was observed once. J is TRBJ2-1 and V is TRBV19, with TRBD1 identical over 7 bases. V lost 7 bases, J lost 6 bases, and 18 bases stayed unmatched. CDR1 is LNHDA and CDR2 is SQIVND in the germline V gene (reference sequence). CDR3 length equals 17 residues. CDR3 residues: CASTEARTGIRRNEQFF. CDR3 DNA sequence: TGTGCCAGTACGGAGGCACGGACAGGTATAAGACGCAATGAGCAGTTCTTC. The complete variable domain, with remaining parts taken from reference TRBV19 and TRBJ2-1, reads DGGITQSPKYLFRKEGQNVTLSCEQNLNHDAMYWYRQDPGQGLRLIYYSQIVNDFQKGDIAEGYSVSREKKESFPLTVTSAQKNPTAFYLCASTEARTGIRRNEQFFGPGTRLTVL.

The CDR3 bases are TGTGCCGTACAACTCAAGGGGGAGCAGTTCTTC. It yields the protein CAVQLKGEQFF. The chain links TRBV19 to TRBJ2-1; possibly TRBD1 for D (5 bases). CDR1 and CDR2 (germline): LNHDA, SQIVND (reference sequence). The germline V and J ends were trimmed by 11 bases and 10 bases, with 15 bases remaining between them. The CDR3 loop spans 11 amino acids.

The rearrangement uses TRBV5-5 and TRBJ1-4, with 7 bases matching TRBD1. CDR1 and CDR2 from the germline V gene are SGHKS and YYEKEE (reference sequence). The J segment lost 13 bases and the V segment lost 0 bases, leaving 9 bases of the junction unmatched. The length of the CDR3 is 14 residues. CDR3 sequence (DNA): TGTGCCAGCAGCTTGGCCGATAGACAGGGCGGACTGTTTTTT. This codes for CASSLADRQGGLFF.

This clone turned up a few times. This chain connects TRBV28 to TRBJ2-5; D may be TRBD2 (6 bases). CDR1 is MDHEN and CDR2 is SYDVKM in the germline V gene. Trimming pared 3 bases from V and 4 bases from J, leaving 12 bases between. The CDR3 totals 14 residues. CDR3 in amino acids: CASSLGGIRETQYF. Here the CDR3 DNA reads TGTGCCAGCAGTTTGGGCGGGATCAGAGAGACCCAGTACTTC.

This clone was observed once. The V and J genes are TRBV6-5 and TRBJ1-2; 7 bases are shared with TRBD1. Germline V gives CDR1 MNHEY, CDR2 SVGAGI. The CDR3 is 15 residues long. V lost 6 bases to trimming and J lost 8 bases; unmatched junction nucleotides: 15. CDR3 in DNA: TGTGCCAGCAGCGGCTCTAAGGGGGCTCTGCAAGGCTACACCTTC. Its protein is CASSGSKGALQGYTF.

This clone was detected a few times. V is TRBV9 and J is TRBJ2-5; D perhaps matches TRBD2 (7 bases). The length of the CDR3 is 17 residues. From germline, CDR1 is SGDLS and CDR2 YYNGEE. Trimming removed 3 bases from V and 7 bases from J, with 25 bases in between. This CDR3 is CASSAAWGGIGVGTQYF. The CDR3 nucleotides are TGTGCCAGCAGCGCCGCCTGGGGGGGCATAGGAGTCGGGACCCAGTACTTC.